The text below deals with one T cell receptor (beta chain). Its target antigen remains unknown. No much larger clone is present one base from it, and per-base qualities are unavailable. This sample stems from a study of blood T cells in healthy people across ages (dated by TCRdb to the mid-2010s). About the full investigation: In model experiments, roughly one uniquely barcoded TCR beta cDNA molecule per two T cells was captured by template switching. To track age-related changes in TCR beta repertoire diversity, the study relied on deep sequencing normalized with unique cDNA molecular identifiers. The donors were split into four age groups: young (average roughly 15 years), middle-aged (about 40), aged (over 55) and long-lived (approximately 80). To avoid experimental bias, donors of different ages were randomly spread across the sequencing lanes. Two additional independent replicas of 1 million unique cDNA reads from the same blood draw were analyzed for two donors (one aged 18 to 30 and one aged 80 or older).

To prepare the library, 5' RACE was applied. Sequencer: Illumina HiSeq 2500. A second PCR of roughly 7 to 11 cycles was performed with a sample-barcoded 5' primer and a J-beta primer mix. A template-switch 5' adaptor carrying 12 random nucleotides introduced a unique molecular identifier onto each TCR beta cDNA molecule. Each sample yielded at least 2.5 million CDR3-containing paired-end reads. All of the RNA was converted into first-strand cDNA using the Mint cDNA synthesis kit, with a TRBC-specific oligonucleotide serving as the primer. Following uracil-DNA glycosylase treatment, a first 18-cycle PCR with universal primers M1SS and BC2_uni_R was performed on all cDNA. Per the source publication's procedure: Each sample was normalized by randomly selecting 1 million high-quality reads, each carrying a distinct molecular identifier. Reads with shared molecular identifiers were discarded instead of being binned into consensus sequences. MiTCR, run with a Q25 quality threshold and the strictest error-elimination algorithm, handled CDR3 identification, clonotype clustering and error correction. A nonparametric unseen species model using Euler transformation provided a lower-bound estimate of total TCR beta diversity. TCRdb took the public reads, trimmed them with fastp at Q25, ran MiXCR for clone calling and kept in-frame beta chains. Every CDR3 protein is listed once, alongside the most common genes and DNA of its rows. In this record, the V and J calls reflect TCRdb's handling and not the investigators' own analysis. The table for this sample lists approximately 690,000 distinct CDR3 sequences; roughly 41% of them were counted only once. Jointly, the top ten make up approximately 29% of the sample.

Systemically healthy Caucasian individuals from Russia, over 30 in total and aged about 6 to 100 years, were included as donors. Each donor gave 8.5 to 10 milliliters of peripheral blood, collected into EDTA-treated Vacutainer tubes. Ficoll-Paque density-gradient centrifugation was used to isolate PBMCs, with at least 6.5 million obtained per sample. Total RNA, at least 6 micrograms per sample, was extracted from PBMCs with Trizol reagent. The percentages of naive CD45RAhigh/CD27high T cells were determined by flow cytometry on a PBMC aliquot from every donor. For CDR1 and CDR2, the germline V gene (reference sequence) lists DFQATT and SNEGSKA. Relative to germline, V is 1 base shorter and J is 1 base shorter, with 6 bases between their ends. Measured from the cysteine to the phenylalanine, the CDR3 is 13 residues long. Only the CDR3 DNA is retained, 39 bases long and in frame from the first base.

Broad study findings and their caveats: Compared with the aged group, the long-lived group had more naive CD4+ T cells, fewer expanded clones and increased TCR diversity, a pattern suggesting age selection. Because profiling used bulk unsorted PBMCs, naive and antigen-experienced compartments could not be compared conclusively. Observed TCR beta diversity per million T cells fell roughly linearly with age, and a significant reduction was already apparent by age around 40. The CMV infection status of donors was not known, potentially confounding age-related changes in expanded clonotypes. Estimates of total diversity from one million sequenced T cells were regarded as lower bounds and underestimates. A strong correlation was found between observed TCR beta diversity and the percentage of naive T cells measured by flow cytometry.

Sequences were obtained from blood. The chain joins TRBV20-1 to TRBJ2-3; the D gene is perhaps TRBD1 or TRBD2, as each covers 5 bases. The receptor was derived from a man older than 75 in good health. The base sequence is TGCAGTGCTAGAGTGGGGGGCACAGATACGCAGTATTTT. Its amino acids are CSARVGGTDTQYF.